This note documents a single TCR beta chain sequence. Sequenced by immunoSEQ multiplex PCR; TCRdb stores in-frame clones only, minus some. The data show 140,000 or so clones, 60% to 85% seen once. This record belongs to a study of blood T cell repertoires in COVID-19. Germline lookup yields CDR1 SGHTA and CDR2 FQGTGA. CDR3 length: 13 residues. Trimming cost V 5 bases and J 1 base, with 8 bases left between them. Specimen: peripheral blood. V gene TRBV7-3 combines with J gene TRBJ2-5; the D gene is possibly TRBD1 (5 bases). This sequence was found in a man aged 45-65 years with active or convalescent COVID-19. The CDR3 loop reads CASSKRGQETQYF. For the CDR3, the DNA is TGTGCCAGCAGCAAAAGGGGCCAAGAGACCCAGTACTTC.